This entry describes one T cell receptor (beta chain). The antigen remains undetermined. This CDR3 is built from 16 residues. Germline CDR1 reads PRHDT; CDR2 reads FYEKMQ (reference sequence). J lost 3 bases, V lost 3 bases, and 3 bases had no gene match. This entry comes from a study of CD8+ T cells in alopecia areata. Looking at the study overall: Severity among treated patients was scored by the percentage of scalp area affected.

Treatment described: oral pan-JAK inhibitor, 5-10 mg twice daily. Study conclusions and caveats: Scalp samples also contribute reads from the resident alphabeta T cells found in normal skin.

Investigators isolated RNA and reverse transcribed it into cDNA to act as the sequencing template. Sequencing was performed with immunoSEQ multiplex PCR; in TCRdb, only in-frame clones are kept and a portion is missing. In the table there are over 150,000 clones, 55% to 75% of which are singletons. This rearrangement joins TRBV13 to TRBJ2-3; 13 nucleotides agree with TRBD2. Sequencing was performed on CD4+ T cells sorted from blood, taken at week 24, from a patient treated with tofacitinib. This clonotype originated in a human donor with alopecia areata. CDR3 sequence (DNA): TGTGCCAGCAGCTTGCAGGGACTAGCGGGAACAGATACGCAGTATTTT. It codes for CASSLQGLAGTDTQYF.